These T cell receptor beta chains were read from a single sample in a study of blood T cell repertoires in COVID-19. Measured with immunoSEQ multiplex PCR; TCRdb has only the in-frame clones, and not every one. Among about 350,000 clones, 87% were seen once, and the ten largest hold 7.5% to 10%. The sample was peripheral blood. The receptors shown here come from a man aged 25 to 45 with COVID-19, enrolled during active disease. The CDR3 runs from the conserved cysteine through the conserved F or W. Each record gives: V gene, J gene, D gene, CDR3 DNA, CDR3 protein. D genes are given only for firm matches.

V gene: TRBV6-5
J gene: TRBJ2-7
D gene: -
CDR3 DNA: TGTGCCAGCAGCACAGGGTACGAGCAGTACTTC
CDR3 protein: CASSTGYEQYF

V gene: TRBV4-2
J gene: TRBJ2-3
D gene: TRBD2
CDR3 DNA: TGTGCCAGCAGCGCGATAGTAGCGGGGGGCGCAGATACGCAGTATTTT
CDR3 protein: CASSAIVAGGADTQYF

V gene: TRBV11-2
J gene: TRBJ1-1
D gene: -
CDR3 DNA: TGTGCCAGCAGGGGACTGATAATGAACACTGAAGCTTTCTTT
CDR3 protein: CASRGLIMNTEAFF

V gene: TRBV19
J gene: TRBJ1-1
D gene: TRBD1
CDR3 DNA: TGTGCCAGTAGTTCCGGGGCCAGGGGGAGTACTGAAGCTTTCTTT
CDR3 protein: CASSSGARGSTEAFF

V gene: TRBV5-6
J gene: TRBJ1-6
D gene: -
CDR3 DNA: TGTGCCAGCAGTTTGACAAGTTCACCCCTCCACTTT
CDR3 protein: CASSLTSSPLHF

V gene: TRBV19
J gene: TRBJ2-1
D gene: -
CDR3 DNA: TGTGCCAGTAGTATTTTTAGCAGTGGAAATGAGCAGTTCTTC
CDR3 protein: CASSIFSSGNEQFF

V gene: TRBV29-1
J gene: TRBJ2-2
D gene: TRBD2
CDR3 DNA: TGCAGCGTTCCTTCAACCGGGACTAGCGGGGGGTGGAACACCGGGGAGCTGTTTTTT
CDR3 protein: CSVPSTGTSGGWNTGELFF

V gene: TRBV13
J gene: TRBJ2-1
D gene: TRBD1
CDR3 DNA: TGTGCCAGCAGCTTAGGGGACAGGGCCTACAATGAGCAGTTCTTC
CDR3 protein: CASSLGDRAYNEQFF

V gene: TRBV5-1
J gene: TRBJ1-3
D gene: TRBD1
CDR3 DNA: TGCGCCAGCAGCTCCGCTTTATCGGACAGGGGGGGAAACACCATATATTTT
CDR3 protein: CASSSALSDRGGNTIYF

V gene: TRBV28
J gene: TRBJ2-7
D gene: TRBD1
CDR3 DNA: TGTGCCAGCAGTTCCACCGGGACAGGGGGCTCGGAGTACTTC
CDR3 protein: CASSSTGTGGSEYF